There are a few counts of the clone carrying this T cell receptor (beta chain). The CDR3 sequence is 15 residues long. Germline V gives CDR1 MDHEN, CDR2 SYDVKM. With 8 bases clipped from V and 2 bases from J, the junction kept 10 bases outside the gene matches. This sample was included in a study of cytomegalovirus exposure and HLA in healthy donors. Vbeta (60) and Jbeta (13) primers were used in the PCR. Clones were read by immunoSEQ multiplex PCR, and TCRdb kept only the in-frame ones, dropping some. The sample carries about 120,000 clones, roughly 9% recorded once. Sequences were obtained from PBMCs. The chain recombines TRBV28 with TRBJ1-1; 8 bases match TRBD1. This sequence originates from a woman in her thirties or forties in good health and CMV-seropositive. CDR3: CASGNPTGENTEAFF. The DNA of the CDR3 is TGTGCCAGCGGAAACCCGACAGGGGAAAACACTGAAGCTTTCTTT.